The T cell receptor beta chain under discussion was sequenced for a study of blood T cell repertoires in COVID-19. The data were produced by immunoSEQ multiplex PCR, yet TCRdb's version contains in-frame clones alone and is incomplete. The sample includes around 240,000 clones, approximately 81% of them seen just once. Between the trimmed V and J ends, which lost 2 bases and 6 bases, there was a span of 15 bases. Germline CDR1 is MNHEY and CDR2 is SVGEGT. The CDR3 covers 15 residues. This sequence originates from a man aged 35 to 55 with acute or convalescent COVID-19. Sequenced sample: peripheral blood. The chain carries TRBV6-2 or TRBV6-3 and TRBJ2-3, with D possibly TRBD1 on 6 matching bases. The CDR3 is CASSYGRAGADTQYF. CDR3 coding DNA: TGTGCCAGCAGTTACGGGCGGGCAGGGGCTGATACGCAGTATTTT.